A selection of T cell receptor beta chains follows, all from one sample in a study of blood T cell repertoires in COVID-19. Sequencing used immunoSEQ multiplex PCR; TCRdb keeps in-frame clones, though not all of them. The data hold more than 95,000 clones, with approximately 85% observed a single time. Sample: peripheral blood. The receptors come from a man in his sixties with acute or convalescent COVID-19. Each CDR3 is given without its conserved first and last residue.

CDR3aa | v_gene
ASRALGGGTYEQY | TRBV19
AISAPPGLAGGPGETQY | TRBV10-3
ASSPGRTSGEATYEQY | TRBV18
ASSQSTVFGLSGANVLT | TRBV6-6
ASSSGTPGNTIY | TRBV28
ASSYPPNTEAF | TRBV6-2/TRBV6-3
ASSLGSGVGTGELF | TRBV7-3
ASRAPGLYEQF | TRBV19
ATRDRGELF | TRBV24-1
AWGTDSNQPQH | TRBV30
AISDPQGATTDTQY | TRBV10-3
ASSFRQGWGTEAF | TRBV28
ASSFNGLAGWRDPNEQF | TRBV2
AGTGNLGPPLH | TRBV6-5
ASGTSGRAEQF | TRBV7-9
ASSYSGGRETQY | TRBV6-2/TRBV6-3
ASSSSGGGNTIY | TRBV5-1
ASSLVSQGIRNEQF | TRBV28
ASSQDRVTYNEQF | TRBV3-1/TRBV3-2
SASLRGGNQPQH | TRBV20-1
ASSNGQPGQGGSPLH | TRBV21-1
ASSVPGTGTGYEQY | TRBV5-6
ATSPGVNEQF | TRBV15
SAYLQGEQY | TRBV20-1
ASLRGPNYGYT | TRBV5-6
ASSFPTSGSDEQY | TRBV7-2
ASSLGENTEAF | TRBV18
ASRRPSGTGELF | TRBV27
ASSYSPGQTSGANVLT | TRBV6-2/TRBV6-3
ASRATYEQF | TRBV2
ASSAYRGGLETQY | TRBV9
ASSPRQLQETQY | TRBV18
AISDGRRAGELF | TRBV10-3
ATSDPESGSHEQY | TRBV24-1
ASRTSGKAEQF | TRBV19
ASRPSTGNTEAF | TRBV5-1
ASSLSTTTEAF | TRBV18
ASAFSGTDLNSPLH | TRBV7-2
ASSSGGAYNEQF | TRBV11-3
ASKVGTGGRLNTEAF | TRBV19
ASSQGILNDRGNTEAF | TRBV4-1
ASSPQRGSNQPQH | TRBV18
ASSPRQETKNIQY | TRBV5-1
ASSQDTFNQPQH | TRBV4-3
ASSIVAEAF | TRBV19